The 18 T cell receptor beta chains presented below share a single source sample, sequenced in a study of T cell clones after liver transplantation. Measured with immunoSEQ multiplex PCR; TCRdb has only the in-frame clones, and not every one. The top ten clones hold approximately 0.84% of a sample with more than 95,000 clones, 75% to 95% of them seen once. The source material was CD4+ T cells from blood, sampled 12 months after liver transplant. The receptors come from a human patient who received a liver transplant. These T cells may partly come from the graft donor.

CDR3 nucleotides: TGTGCCACCAGCAGAGCGAGGCTAGGGGTTGACACTGAAGCTTTCTTT. It yields the protein CATSRARLGVDTEAFF. The chain is built from TRBV15 and TRBJ1-1; D perhaps matches TRBD1 (5 bases). The CDR3 is made up of 16 amino acids. Germline lookup yields CDR1 LNHNV and CDR2 YYDKDF (reference sequence). Deletions cut 1 base from V and 3 bases from J, with 15 bases between.

The CDR3 protein is CASSRTGGTEAFF. CDR3 nucleotides: TGTGCCAGCAGTCGGACAGGGGGCACTGAAGCTTTCTTT. V usage is TRBV6-5 and J usage is TRBJ1-1; 10 bases fit TRBD1. This CDR3 spans 13 amino acids. Germline CDR1 MNHEY, CDR2 SVGAGI. V shed 5 bases, J shed 4 bases, and the junction held 1 base outside the gene matches.

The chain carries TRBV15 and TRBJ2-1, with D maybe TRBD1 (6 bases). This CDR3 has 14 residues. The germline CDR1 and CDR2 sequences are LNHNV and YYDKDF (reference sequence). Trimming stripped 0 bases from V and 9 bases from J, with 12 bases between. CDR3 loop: CATSRDWSDSEQFF. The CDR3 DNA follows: TGTGCCACCAGCAGAGATTGGTCGGACAGTGAGCAGTTCTTC.

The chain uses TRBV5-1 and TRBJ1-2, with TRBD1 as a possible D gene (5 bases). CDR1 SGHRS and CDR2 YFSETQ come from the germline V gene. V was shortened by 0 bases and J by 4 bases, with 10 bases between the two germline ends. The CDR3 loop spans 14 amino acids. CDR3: CASSLGQNSYGYTF. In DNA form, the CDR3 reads TGCGCCAGCAGCTTGGGACAGAACTCCTATGGCTACACCTTC.

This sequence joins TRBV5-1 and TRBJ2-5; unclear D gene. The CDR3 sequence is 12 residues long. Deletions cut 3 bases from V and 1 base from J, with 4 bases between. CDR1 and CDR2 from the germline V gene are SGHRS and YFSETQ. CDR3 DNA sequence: TGCGCCAGCAGCTCCTCCCAAGAGACCCAGTACTTC. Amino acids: CASSSSQETQYF.

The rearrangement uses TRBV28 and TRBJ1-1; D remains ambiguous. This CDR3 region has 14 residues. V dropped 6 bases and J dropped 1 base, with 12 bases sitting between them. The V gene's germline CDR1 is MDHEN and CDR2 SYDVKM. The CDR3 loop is CASSLAQENTEAFF. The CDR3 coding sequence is TGTGCCAGCAGCTTGGCACAAGAGAACACTGAAGCTTTCTTT.

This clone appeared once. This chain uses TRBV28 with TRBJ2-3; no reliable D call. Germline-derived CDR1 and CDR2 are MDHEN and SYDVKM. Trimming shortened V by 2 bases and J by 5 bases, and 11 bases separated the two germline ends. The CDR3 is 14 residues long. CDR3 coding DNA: TGTGCCAGCAGTTTAAGAAATCGGCAAGATACGCAGTATTTT. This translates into CASSLRNRQDTQYF.

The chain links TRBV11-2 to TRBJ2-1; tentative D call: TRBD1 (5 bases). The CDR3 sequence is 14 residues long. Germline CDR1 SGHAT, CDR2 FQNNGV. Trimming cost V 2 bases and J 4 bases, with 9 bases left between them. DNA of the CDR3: TGTGCCAGCAGCTTACAGGGTCAATACAATGAGCAGTTCTTC. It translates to CASSLQGQYNEQFF.

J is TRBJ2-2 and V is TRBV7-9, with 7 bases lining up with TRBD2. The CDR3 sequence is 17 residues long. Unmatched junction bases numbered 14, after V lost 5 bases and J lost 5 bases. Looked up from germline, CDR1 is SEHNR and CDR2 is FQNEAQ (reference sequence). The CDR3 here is CASSPRYGTNLTGELFF. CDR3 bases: TGTGCCAGCAGCCCCCGTTACGGGACTAACCTTACCGGGGAGCTGTTTTTT.

Here the CDR3 reads CASSQGQFNSPLHF. Here the CDR3 DNA reads TGTGCCAGCAGCCAAGGACAGTTTAATTCACCCCTCCACTTT. V gene TRBV9 combines with J gene TRBJ1-6; perhaps TRBD1 as D (6 bases). This CDR3 is built from 14 residues. V dropped 4 bases and J dropped 6 bases, with 11 bases sitting between them. The germline CDR1 and CDR2 sequences are SGDLS and YYNGEE.

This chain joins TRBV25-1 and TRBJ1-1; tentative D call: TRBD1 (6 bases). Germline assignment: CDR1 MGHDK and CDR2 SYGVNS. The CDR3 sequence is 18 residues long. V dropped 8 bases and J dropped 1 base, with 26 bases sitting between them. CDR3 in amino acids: CASRPPPWWQGSNTEAFF. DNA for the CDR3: TGTGCCAGCCGTCCCCCACCCTGGTGGCAGGGGTCGAACACTGAAGCTTTCTTT.

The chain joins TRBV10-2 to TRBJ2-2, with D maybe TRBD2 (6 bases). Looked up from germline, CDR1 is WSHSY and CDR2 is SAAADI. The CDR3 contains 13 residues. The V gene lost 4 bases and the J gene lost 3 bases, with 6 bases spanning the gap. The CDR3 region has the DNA TGCGCCAGCAGTGGGGACTACACCGGGGAGCTGTTTTTT. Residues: CASSGDYTGELFF.

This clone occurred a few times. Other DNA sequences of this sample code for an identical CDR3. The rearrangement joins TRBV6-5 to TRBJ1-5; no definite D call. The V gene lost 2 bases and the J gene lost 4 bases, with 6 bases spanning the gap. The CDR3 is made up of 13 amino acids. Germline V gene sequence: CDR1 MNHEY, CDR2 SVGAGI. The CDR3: CASSYGRNQPQHF. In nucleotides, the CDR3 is TGTGCCAGCAGTTACGGGAGAAATCAGCCCCAGCATTTT.

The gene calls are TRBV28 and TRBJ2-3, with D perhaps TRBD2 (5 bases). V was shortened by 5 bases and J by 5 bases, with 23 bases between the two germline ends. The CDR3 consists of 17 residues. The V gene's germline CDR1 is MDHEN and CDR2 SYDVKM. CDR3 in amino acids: CASSPSGLGKREDTQYF. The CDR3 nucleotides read TGTGCCAGCAGTCCGTCCGGACTGGGGAAGAGAGAAGATACGCAGTATTTT. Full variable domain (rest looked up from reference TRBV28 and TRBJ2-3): DVKVTQSSRYLVKRTGEKVFLECVQDMDHENMFWYRQDPGLGLRLIYFSYDVKMKEKGDIPEGYSVSREKKERFSLILESASTNQTSMYLCASSPSGLGKREDTQYFGPGTRLTVL.

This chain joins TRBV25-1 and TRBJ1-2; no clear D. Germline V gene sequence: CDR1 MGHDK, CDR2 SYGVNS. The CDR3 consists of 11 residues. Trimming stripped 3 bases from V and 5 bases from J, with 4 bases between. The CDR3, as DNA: TGTGCCAGCAGTGAGAGTTATGGCTACACCTTC. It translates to CASSESYGYTF.

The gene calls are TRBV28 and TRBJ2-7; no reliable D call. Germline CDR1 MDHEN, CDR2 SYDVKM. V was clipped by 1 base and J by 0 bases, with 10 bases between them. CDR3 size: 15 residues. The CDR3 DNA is TGTGCCAGCAGTTTATCGGTCACGAGCTCCTACGAGCAGTACTTC. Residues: CASSLSVTSSYEQYF.

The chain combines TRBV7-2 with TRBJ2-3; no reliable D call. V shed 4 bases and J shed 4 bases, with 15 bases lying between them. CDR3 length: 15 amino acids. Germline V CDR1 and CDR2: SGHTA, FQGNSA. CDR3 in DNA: TGTGCCAGCAGCTCATTCGAAGTGGAAGCAGATACGCAGTATTTT. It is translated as CASSSFEVEADTQYF.

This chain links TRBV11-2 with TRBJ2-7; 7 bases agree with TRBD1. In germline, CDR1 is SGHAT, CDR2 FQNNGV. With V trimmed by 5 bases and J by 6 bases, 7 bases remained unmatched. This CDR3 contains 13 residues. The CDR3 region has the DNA TGTGCCAGCAGCCTTACAGGGGTAAGCGAGCAGTACTTC. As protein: CASSLTGVSEQYF.